One sample yielded the 18 T cell receptor beta chains listed below, sequenced in a study of PD-1 blockade in classical Hodgkin lymphoma. Generated by immunoSEQ multiplex PCR, the TCRdb table keeps only in-frame clones and is missing some. The sample yields around 13,000 clones, roughly three quarters seen once. Each of the patients experienced relapse following autologous stem cell transplantation, and their brentuximab vedotin exposure differed. From thawed PBMCs, magnetic negative selection was used to isolate the CD8+ T cells. This specimen consisted of CD8+ T cells from blood, obtained at baseline. The receptors derive from a human donor with classical Hodgkin lymphoma.

The J gene is TRBJ1-4, the V gene TRBV29-1; D gene unclear. The CDR3 contains 12 residues. Trimming took off 5 bases at V and 8 bases at J, with 12 bases between the two ends. Germline V gene lookup returns CDR1 SQVTM and CDR2 ANQGSEA. The CDR3 sequence: CSVPETGEKLFF. The CDR3 DNA sequence: TGCAGCGTTCCGGAGACTGGGGAAAAACTGTTTTTT.

V and J are TRBV9 and TRBJ2-2; maybe TRBD1 (6 bases). V lost 4 bases and J lost 1, with 17 bases in between. Germline V gene sequence: CDR1 SGDLS, CDR2 YYNGEE. This CDR3 comprises 17 residues. This chain's CDR3 is CASSPKQGVRNTGELFF. The DNA for the CDR3 is TGTGCCAGCAGCCCGAAACAGGGAGTCCGGAACACCGGGGAGCTGTTTTTT.

This clone is classed as large. The chain combines TRBV29-1 with TRBJ1-2; perhaps TRBD1 as D (5 bases). The CDR3 is 13 residues long. V was clipped by 4 bases and J by 6 bases, with 15 bases between them. Per germline, CDR1 SQVTM and CDR2 ANQGSEA. In DNA form, the CDR3 reads TGCAGCGTTGTTGGGGAGACAGCCCATGGCTACACCTTC. Translated, it gives CSVVGETAHGYTF.

The V gene is TRBV27, the J gene TRBJ2-1; D may be TRBD1 (5 bases). The CDR3 is made up of 14 amino acids. The germline CDR1 and CDR2 sequences are MNHEY and SMNVEV (reference sequence). V lost 3 bases and J lost 8, with 14 bases in between. CDR3 sequence: CASSFPTGRHEQFF. As DNA, the CDR3 is TGTGCCAGCAGTTTTCCAACAGGCCGTCATGAGCAGTTCTTC.

This chain uses TRBV19 with TRBJ1-5; D gene ambiguous. V shed 6 bases and J shed 2 bases, with 14 bases lying between them. The V gene's germline CDR1 is LNHDA and CDR2 SQIVND (reference sequence). This CDR3 region has 15 residues. CDR3 residues: CASRHILGGNQPQHF. For the CDR3, the DNA is TGTGCCAGTAGACACATTCTGGGAGGCAATCAGCCCCAGCATTTT.

The V and J genes are TRBV11-3 and TRBJ2-2; D call uncertain. V was cut by 1 base and J by 3 bases, with 9 bases left in between. Per the germline V gene, CDR1 is SGHNT and CDR2 is YENEEA. The CDR3 covers 15 residues. In nucleotides, the CDR3 is TGTGCCAGCAGCTTAGGTAGCTACTACACCGGGGAGCTGTTTTTT. Encoded protein: CASSLGSYYTGELFF.

This clone was seen once. This chain links TRBV4-3 with TRBJ2-5; TRBD1 matches 10 bases. The J segment lost 4 bases and the V segment lost 0 bases, leaving 14 bases of the junction unmatched. This CDR3 contains 19 residues. Looked up from germline, CDR1 is LGHNA and CDR2 is YSLEER. The CDR3 DNA sequence: TGCGCCAGCAGCCAAGATTTAGGTTTGGCGGGACAGGGGTTAGAGACCCAGTACTTC. It is translated as CASSQDLGLAGQGLETQYF.

This rearrangement joins TRBV30 to TRBJ2-5; the D is unclear. Germline CDR1 reads GTSNPN; CDR2 reads SVGIG (reference sequence). CDR3 length equals 11 residues. Trimming removed 4 bases from V and 2 bases from J, with 5 bases in between. The CDR3 nucleotides are TGTGCCTGGAACGCTCAAGAGACCCAGTACTTC. Its translation is CAWNAQETQYF.

The V gene is TRBV19, the J gene TRBJ1-2; 9 nucleotides agree with TRBD1. The trim removed 6 bases at V and 0 bases at J, leaving 8 bases unmatched. The CDR3 is 16 residues long. Germline V CDR1 and CDR2: LNHDA, SQIVND (reference sequence). CDR3 in DNA: TGTGCCAGTAGCCATAGGGGACAGGGAGCTAACTATGGCTACACCTTC. Its protein product is CASSHRGQGANYGYTF. Looking up the rest from reference TRBV19 and TRBJ1-2 gives the full variable domain: DGGITQSPKYLFRKEGQNVTLSCEQNLNHDAMYWYRQDPGQGLRLIYYSQIVNDFQKGDIAEGYSVSREKKESFPLTVTSAQKNPTAFYLCASSHRGQGANYGYTFGSGTRLTVV.

The V gene is TRBV5-4, the J gene TRBJ2-2; D is undetermined. The CDR3 is made up of 15 amino acids. The V end was cut by 4 bases, the J end by 5 bases, with 15 bases between. Germline V gene sequence: CDR1 SGHNT, CDR2 YYREEE (reference sequence). CDR3 bases: TGTGCCAGCAGCCTCGATAGCTACTCGACCGGGGAGCTGTTTTTT. Its translation is CASSLDSYSTGELFF.

The chain uses TRBV28 and TRBJ2-1; D ambiguous. The V and J ends lost 5 bases and 0 bases respectively, with 11 bases between them. CDR3 length: 15 amino acids. Germline V gives CDR1 MDHEN, CDR2 SYDVKM. Written as DNA, the CDR3 is TGTGCCAGCAGTCCCACGTTGGGCTCCTACAATGAGCAGTTCTTC. This gives the protein CASSPTLGSYNEQFF.

V gene TRBV2 combines with J gene TRBJ2-3, with D perhaps matching TRBD2 (5 bases). CDR1 is SNHLY, CDR2 FYNNEI, per germline. Trimming took 7 bases from V and 1 from J, leaving 12 bases between them. This CDR3 spans 14 amino acids. The CDR3 sequence is CASTPGLGTDTQYF. CDR3 in DNA: TGTGCCAGCACACCAGGACTGGGCACAGATACGCAGTATTTT.

This clone appeared a few times. This sequence joins TRBV19 and TRBJ2-1; D possibly corresponds to TRBD2 (7 bases). Germline CDR1 and CDR2: LNHDA and SQIVND (reference sequence). Trimming stripped 4 bases from V and 5 bases from J, with 12 bases between. CDR3 length: 14 amino acids. The CDR3 DNA follows: TGTGCCAGTAGTAGCGGGGGCCCTAACAATGAGCAGTTCTTC. As protein: CASSSGGPNNEQFF. The whole variable domain, filled in from reference TRBV19 and TRBJ2-1, reads DGGITQSPKYLFRKEGQNVTLSCEQNLNHDAMYWYRQDPGQGLRLIYYSQIVNDFQKGDIAEGYSVSREKKESFPLTVTSAQKNPTAFYLCASSSGGPNNEQFFGPGTRLTVL.

CDR3 in amino acids: CASSISGGAYEQFF. CDR3 coding DNA: TGTGCCAGCAGTATTAGCGGGGGGGCATATGAGCAGTTCTTC. The chain combines TRBV5-6 with TRBJ2-1; 11 nucleotides match TRBD2. Germline V CDR1 and CDR2: SGHDT, YYEEEE. V dropped 5 bases and J dropped 8; count of bases not matched to a gene: 6. This CDR3 spans 14 amino acids.

The chain links TRBV6-5 to TRBJ2-3; D perhaps matches TRBD2 (7 bases). V lost 2 bases and J 4 bases, leaving 13 bases between the germline ends. Germline V gene lookup returns CDR1 MNHEY and CDR2 SVGAGI. CDR3 size: 15 residues. CDR3 nucleotide sequence: TGTGCCAGCAGTTACGTGGGCGGGGGCGCAGATACGCAGTATTTT. Translation: CASSYVGGGADTQYF.

The J gene is TRBJ1-1, the V gene TRBV27; 8 nucleotides line up with TRBD1. CDR3 length equals 14 residues. CDR1 MNHEY and CDR2 SMNVEV come from the germline V gene (reference sequence). The junction had 8 bases not matched to a gene; V was cut back by 6 bases and J by 5 bases. The CDR3 reads CASSRGQGRTEAFF. The CDR3 DNA reads TGTGCCAGCAGCCGTGGACAGGGAAGGACTGAAGCTTTCTTT.

The J gene is TRBJ1-1, the V gene TRBV19; unclear D gene. The germline V and J ends were trimmed by 2 bases and 7 bases, with 11 bases remaining between them. Germline CDR1 and CDR2: LNHDA and SQIVND (reference sequence). The CDR3 extends over 13 amino acids. The CDR3 DNA is TGTGCCAGTAGTATAACGGCCGGGGTTGAAGCTTTCTTT. It encodes CASSITAGVEAFF.

The V and J genes are TRBV9 and TRBJ1-1; D gene uncertain. Germline values: CDR1 SGDLS, CDR2 YYNGEE. V was trimmed by 4 bases and J by 3 bases, leaving 13 bases between them. CDR3 length: 14 residues. The CDR3 sequence is CASSLGTGYTEAFF. The CDR3 nucleotides are TGTGCCAGCAGCCTCGGTACGGGATACACTGAAGCTTTCTTT.